The next 10 T cell receptor beta chains were all read from a single sample in a study of blood T cell repertoires in COVID-19. Libraries were prepared by immunoSEQ multiplex PCR; TCRdb keeps only in-frame clonotypes and omits some of them. The table records 55,000 to 90,000 clones, about 90% of them present only once. What was sequenced was peripheral blood. The origin of the receptors is a human donor with active COVID-19. The donor label of this sample is uncertain.

The chain carries TRBV6-5 and TRBJ2-5; D is possibly TRBD1 (5 bases). Trimming removed 3 bases at V and 2 bases at J, with 13 bases between. Germline CDR1 reads MNHEY; CDR2 reads SVGAGI. The CDR3 has 15 amino acids. Here the CDR3 DNA reads TGTGCCAGCAGTTATCAGGGCAGGAAACAAGAGACCCAGTACTTC. Residues: CASSYQGRKQETQYF.

The chain is built from TRBV3-1 (or the pseudogene TRBV3-2) and TRBJ2-1; D is unclear. Trimming pared 6 bases from V and 8 bases from J, leaving 11 bases between. CDR1 is LGHDT, CDR2 YNNKEL, per germline (reference sequence). The CDR3 sequence is 12 residues long. CDR3 loop: CASSHTRYEQFF. Written as DNA, the CDR3 is TGTGCCAGCAGTCATACGAGGTATGAGCAGTTCTTC.

This chain links TRBV28 with TRBJ1-1; 7 nucleotides line up with TRBD1. Germline values: CDR1 MDHEN, CDR2 SYDVKM. This CDR3 has 16 amino acids. The junction had 12 bases not matched to a gene; V was cut back by 5 bases and J by 3 bases. The CDR3 nucleotides read TGTGCCAGCAGTGAGGGGGCGATATATTTGGACACTGAAGCTTTCTTT. This translates into CASSEGAIYLDTEAFF.

V is TRBV6-1 and J is TRBJ2-7; 7 nucleotides line up with TRBD2. J was trimmed by 2 bases and V by 2 bases; bases with no gene match: 9. Per germline, CDR1 MNHNS and CDR2 SASEGT. CDR3 length: 16 residues. The CDR3 loop is CASSERGSGTPYEQYF. In DNA form, the CDR3 reads TGTGCCAGCAGTGAACGTGGGAGCGGGACCCCCTACGAGCAGTACTTC.

The chain links TRBV12-3 or TRBV12-4 to TRBJ1-4, with D uncertain. This CDR3 is built from 11 residues. V lost 6 bases and J lost 5, with 4 bases in between. The CDR3 DNA reads TGTGCCAGCAGCTCCAATGAAAAACTGTTTTTT. Protein: CASSSNEKLFF.

This clone was seen just once. This chain connects TRBV10-1 to TRBJ2-7; 7 bases map to TRBD2. Germline-derived CDR1 and CDR2 are WNHNN and SYGVQD (reference sequence). The CDR3 spans 15 residues. The trim removed 2 bases at V and 2 bases at J, leaving 6 bases unmatched. Written as DNA, the CDR3 is TGCGCCAGCAGTGAGAAGGAAGCGGGGACCTACGAGCAGTACTTC. This sequence encodes CASSEKEAGTYEQYF.

The chain uses TRBV11-3 and TRBJ2-7; D is unresolved. Trimming shortened V by 5 bases and J by 6 bases, and 17 bases separated the two germline ends. This CDR3 comprises 14 residues. CDR1 SGHNT and CDR2 YENEEA come from the germline V gene. DNA for the CDR3: TGTGCCAGCAGCCGAGGAACATCCCCCCCCGAGCAGTACTTC. Translating it yields CASSRGTSPPEQYF.

V gene TRBV30 combines with J gene TRBJ1-2; D not resolved. The ends were cut back, 3 bases at V and 2 bases at J, with 10 bases in the middle. Germline-derived CDR1 and CDR2 are GTSNPN and SVGIG (reference sequence). CDR3 length equals 13 residues. The CDR3 loop is CAWRQPINYGYTF. The CDR3 DNA reads TGTGCCTGGAGACAGCCCATCAACTATGGCTACACCTTC.

CDR3 nucleotides: TGCGCCAGCAGCCCGACGGGGGATGCCAAAAACATTCAGTACTTC. The encoded protein is CASSPTGDAKNIQYF. This chain uses TRBV4-3 with TRBJ2-4; D possibly corresponds to TRBD2 (6 bases). V was shortened by 4 bases and J by 1 base, with 11 bases between the two germline ends. The length of the CDR3 is 15 residues. Per germline, CDR1 LGHNA and CDR2 YSLEER.

J is TRBJ2-4 and V is TRBV19, with 11 bases matching TRBD2. The length of the CDR3 is 18 residues. Looked up from germline, CDR1 is LNHDA and CDR2 is SQIVND (reference sequence). After removal of 5 bases from V and 5 bases from J, the junction contained 14 bases not matched to a gene. The CDR3 protein is CASSWNLAGGPRENIQYF. The CDR3 DNA sequence: TGTGCCAGTAGTTGGAATTTAGCGGGAGGGCCACGGGAAAACATTCAGTACTTC.